Each of the 25 T cell receptor beta chains below was sequenced from the same sample in a study of PD-1 blockade in classical Hodgkin lymphoma. The assay was immunoSEQ multiplex PCR, and TCRdb's table has in-frame clones only and misses some. The data contain 12,000 to 15,000 clones, around 88% of them singletons. There was relapse after autologous stem cell transplantation in every patient, and there was variation in brentuximab vedotin exposure. The source material was peripheral blood mononuclear cells (PBMCs), sampled before the second cycle of nivolumab. The receptors derive from a human donor with classical Hodgkin lymphoma.

The chain combines TRBV19 with TRBJ1-1; 7 nucleotides agree with TRBD1. Per germline, CDR1 LNHDA and CDR2 SQIVND (reference sequence). The CDR3 length is 16 residues. J was trimmed by 4 bases and V by 5 bases; bases with no gene match: 13. CDR3 in amino acids: CASSFLGRQGGTEAFF. CDR3 DNA sequence: TGTGCCAGTAGTTTTCTGGGACGGCAGGGGGGCACTGAAGCTTTCTTT.

The chain links TRBV27 to TRBJ1-1; a possible D gene is TRBD1 (5 bases). The V and J ends lost 4 bases and 7 bases respectively, with 13 bases between them. The length of the CDR3 is 13 residues. Germline CDR1 is MNHEY and CDR2 is SMNVEV (reference sequence). The CDR3 DNA is TGTGCCAGCAGTTCCCCGGGGGGAAGTGAAGCTTTCTTT. It encodes CASSSPGGSEAFF.

The sample holds one count of this clone. The chain joins TRBV18 to TRBJ2-1, with 9 bases fitting TRBD1. The V gene end was trimmed by 3 bases and the J gene end by 4 bases; junction bases not matched to a gene: 7. The germline V gene has CDR1 KGHSH and CDR2 LQKENI. The CDR3 consists of 16 residues. CDR3 DNA sequence: TGTGCCAGCTCACCCGGACAGGGGCAGATTTACAATGAGCAGTTCTTC. This gives the protein CASSPGQGQIYNEQFF.

This clone showed up just once. V and J are TRBV6-5 and TRBJ2-7; a possible D gene is TRBD1 (6 bases). V was clipped by 6 bases and J by 2 bases, with 11 bases between them. The CDR3 runs to 13 residues. Germline assignment: CDR1 MNHEY and CDR2 SVGAGI. The CDR3 coding sequence is TGTGCCAGCAGCAGACAGGTTACCTACGAGCAGTACTTC. Translated: CASSRQVTYEQYF.

The sample holds a few counts of this clone. The chain joins TRBV11-3 to TRBJ2-2, with D maybe TRBD2 (6 bases). Per germline, CDR1 SGHNT and CDR2 YENEEA. The CDR3 contains 14 residues. Trimming shortened V by 2 bases and J by 5 bases, and 9 bases separated the two germline ends. The CDR3 spells CASSLMAGTGELFF. The CDR3 DNA reads TGTGCCAGCAGCTTAATGGCGGGGACCGGGGAGCTGTTTTTT.

This chain joins TRBV6-5 and TRBJ2-7, with D perhaps matching TRBD2 (5 bases). V was shortened by 1 base and J by 3 bases, with 13 bases between the two germline ends. Germline V gene lookup returns CDR1 MNHEY and CDR2 SVGAGI. This CDR3 contains 15 residues. Here the CDR3 reads CASSYLGSLSYEQYF. DNA for the CDR3: TGTGCCAGCAGTTACTTGGGGAGCCTCAGCTACGAGCAGTACTTC.

J is TRBJ1-2 and V is TRBV10-3, with D unclear. V gave up 0 bases and J gave up 0 bases, with 8 bases separating them. The CDR3 consists of 15 residues. Germline CDR1 is ENHRY and CDR2 is SYGVKD. As DNA, the CDR3 is TGTGCCATCAGTGAGTCGCTCAGAACTAACTATGGCTACACCTTC. It specifies CAISESLRTNYGYTF.

The V gene is TRBV19, the J gene TRBJ2-1; D not certain. Looked up from germline, CDR1 is LNHDA and CDR2 is SQIVND (reference sequence). The V and J ends lost 6 bases and 0 bases respectively, with 9 bases between them. The CDR3 is 14 residues long. The CDR3 bases are TGTGCCAGTAGCGGAGTGAGCTCCTACAATGAGCAGTTCTTC. It translates to CASSGVSSYNEQFF.

This clone was detected a few times. The chain combines TRBV2 with TRBJ1-6, with D perhaps matching TRBD1 (5 bases). The CDR3 totals 13 residues. V dropped 8 bases and J dropped 6 bases, with 11 bases sitting between them. Looked up from germline, CDR1 is SNHLY and CDR2 is FYNNEI. CDR3 nucleotides: TGTGCCAGCGGAACAGGCCCTAATTCACCCCTCCACTTT. This codes for CASGTGPNSPLHF.

The V gene is TRBV4-2, the J gene TRBJ2-7; D perhaps matches TRBD2 (6 bases). The V end lost 0 bases, the J end lost 3 bases, and 15 bases lay between the germline ends. CDR3 length: 16 amino acids. From germline, CDR1 is LGHNA and CDR2 YNFKEQ. Here the CDR3 DNA reads TGTGCCAGCAGCCAAGAAGTGGTGGGGGGTGACTACGAGCAGTACTTC. Translation: CASSQEVVGGDYEQYF.

V and J are TRBV4-1 and TRBJ1-5, with D perhaps TRBD1 (5 bases). Trimming removed 1 base at V and 0 bases at J, with 19 bases between. This CDR3 has 19 amino acids. Germline CDR1 and CDR2: MGHRA and YSYEKL. CDR3 amino acids: CASSQGTWGRRYSNQPQHF. CDR3 coding DNA: TGCGCCAGCAGCCAAGGTACCTGGGGCAGGAGATATAGCAATCAGCCCCAGCATTTT.

Only a few counts were recorded for this clone. The chain links TRBV6-5 to TRBJ1-2, with TRBD1 identical over 8 bases. Germline V gives CDR1 MNHEY, CDR2 SVGAGI. This CDR3 has 14 amino acids. Trimming removed 7 bases from V and 6 bases from J; junction bases left unmatched: 10. CDR3 DNA sequence: TGTGCCAGCATTAGGCAGGGGGCTCGACATGGCTACACCTTC. This translates into CASIRQGARHGYTF.

V is TRBV10-3 and J is TRBJ2-5; TRBD2 matches at 10 bases. The CDR3 is 15 amino acids. The junction had 2 bases not matched to a gene; V was cut back by 4 bases and J by 0 bases. CDR1 is ENHRY and CDR2 is SYGVKD in the germline V gene. CDR3 amino acids: CAISVTSGDQETQYF. CDR3 coding DNA: TGTGCCATCAGTGTAACTAGCGGGGACCAAGAGACCCAGTACTTC.

The CDR3 DNA follows: TGTGCCAGCAGCGTAGAGGGACATTACACTGAAGCTTTCTTT. Its translation: CASSVEGHYTEAFF. The J gene is TRBJ1-1, the V gene TRBV9, with D tentatively TRBD1 (6 bases). The germline gives CDR1 SGDLS, CDR2 YYNGEE. Trimming removed 0 bases from V and 3 bases from J, with 9 bases in between. The CDR3 loop spans 14 amino acids.

The rearrangement joins TRBV28 to TRBJ2-7; 8 nucleotides agree with TRBD2. V was clipped by 6 bases and J by 6 bases; unmatched bases: 13. The CDR3 totals 15 residues. Germline CDR1 reads MDHEN; CDR2 reads SYDVKM. CDR3 bases: TGTGCCAGCAGCCTTAGGGTAGCGGGGTTAAGCGAGCAGTACTTC. As protein: CASSLRVAGLSEQYF.

This chain links TRBV5-1 with TRBJ2-7, with D possibly being TRBD1 (5 bases). The germline CDR1 and CDR2 sequences are SGHRS and YFSETQ. Deletions cut 4 bases from V and 4 bases from J, with 12 bases between. The CDR3 runs to 13 residues. The CDR3, as DNA: TGCGCCAGCAGCGGTACAGGAGAGTACGAGCAGTACTTC. This gives the protein CASSGTGEYEQYF.

The J gene is TRBJ2-7, the V gene TRBV27; unclear D gene. Trimming cost V 2 bases and J 6 bases, with 5 bases left between them. CDR1 is MNHEY, CDR2 SMNVEV, per germline (reference sequence). The CDR3 spans 11 residues. The CDR3 sequence is CASSLMGEQYF. The CDR3 nucleotides read TGTGCCAGCAGTTTAATGGGCGAGCAGTACTTC.

This clone was seen once. The chain links TRBV18 to TRBJ2-7; D might be TRBD1 or TRBD2, each matching 7 bases. This CDR3 region has 17 residues. Between the trimmed V and J ends, which lost 0 bases and 4 bases, there was a span of 19 bases. CDR1 is KGHSH and CDR2 is LQKENI in the germline V gene. This CDR3 is CASSPPRGTAGAYEQYF. DNA of the CDR3: TGTGCCAGCTCACCACCGCGGGGGACAGCCGGAGCTTACGAGCAGTACTTC.

The chain carries TRBV7-2 and TRBJ1-5; D possibly corresponds to TRBD1 (6 bases). Trimming stripped 2 bases from V and 4 bases from J, with 18 bases between. Germline CDR1 reads SGHTA; CDR2 reads FQGNSA. This CDR3 is 17 amino acids long. CDR3 amino acids: CASSLSRGQGRNQPQHF. CDR3 bases: TGTGCCAGCAGCTTATCCCGGGGCCAGGGGAGAAATCAGCCCCAGCATTTT.

There are a few counts of this clone. This chain links TRBV19 with TRBJ1-3; TRBD1 might be the D (6 bases). Germline assignment: CDR1 LNHDA and CDR2 SQIVND (reference sequence). The CDR3 spans 19 residues. V gave up 1 base and J gave up 0 bases, with 19 bases separating them. The CDR3 coding sequence is TGTGCCAGTAGTATAGCCCACAGGGCCCCATTTCTCTCTGGAAACACCATATATTTT. This encodes CASSIAHRAPFLSGNTIYF.

The DNA for the CDR3 is TGTGCCAGCAGTTTTCTAGGGACCGATAATTCACCCCTCCACTTT. As protein: CASSFLGTDNSPLHF. This chain connects TRBV28 to TRBJ1-6, with a weak D call TRBD1 (5 bases). Trimming left V 3 bases short and J 5 bases short, with 11 bases between. Per the germline V gene, CDR1 is MDHEN and CDR2 is SYDVKM. The CDR3 extends over 15 amino acids.

The chain recombines TRBV5-1 with TRBJ2-3; either TRBD1 or TRBD2 may supply D (5 bases each). V shed 4 bases and J shed 7 bases, with 16 bases lying between them. CDR3 length: 14 residues. The germline V gene has CDR1 SGHRS and CDR2 YFSETQ. The CDR3 spells CASSISGTSNTQYF. CDR3 nucleotide sequence: TGCGCCAGCAGCATTTCCGGGACGTCAAATACGCAGTATTTT. Full variable domain (missing parts from reference TRBV5-1 and TRBJ2-3): KAGVTQTPRYLIKTRGQQVTLSCSPISGHRSVSWYQQTPGQGLQFLFEYFSETQRNKGNFPGRFSGRQFSNSRSEMNVSTLELGDSALYLCASSISGTSNTQYFGPGTRLTVL.

V and J are TRBV29-1 and TRBJ2-1; 7 bases agree with TRBD1. CDR1 and CDR2 (germline): SQVTM, ANQGSEA. The CDR3 is 11 residues long. The CDR3 region has the DNA TGCAGGGGGACAGACTACAATGAGCAGTTCTTC. Its translation is CRGTDYNEQFF.

The chain joins TRBV9 to TRBJ2-1; 7 positions match TRBD2. The CDR3 covers 13 residues. The J segment lost 4 bases and the V segment lost 5 bases, leaving 3 bases of the junction unmatched. From germline, CDR1 is SGDLS and CDR2 YYNGEE. For the CDR3, the DNA is TGTGCCAGCAGTACCGGGGGGTACAATGAGCAGTTCTTC. This translates into CASSTGGYNEQFF. Combining the CDR3 with reference TRBV9 and TRBJ2-1 gives the whole variable domain DSGVTQTPKHLITATGQRVTLRCSPRSGDLSVYWYQQSLDQGLQFLIQYYNGEERAKGNILERFSAQQFPDLHSELNLSSLELGDSALYFCASSTGGYNEQFFGPGTRLTVL.

This chain uses TRBV27 with TRBJ1-1; D call uncertain. Per germline, CDR1 MNHEY and CDR2 SMNVEV (reference sequence). The CDR3 length is 11 residues. V lost 8 bases to trimming and J lost 8 bases, with 12 bases between them. The CDR3 region is CASHSPGEAFF. In nucleotides, the CDR3 is TGTGCCAGCCATTCGCCAGGAGAAGCTTTCTTT.